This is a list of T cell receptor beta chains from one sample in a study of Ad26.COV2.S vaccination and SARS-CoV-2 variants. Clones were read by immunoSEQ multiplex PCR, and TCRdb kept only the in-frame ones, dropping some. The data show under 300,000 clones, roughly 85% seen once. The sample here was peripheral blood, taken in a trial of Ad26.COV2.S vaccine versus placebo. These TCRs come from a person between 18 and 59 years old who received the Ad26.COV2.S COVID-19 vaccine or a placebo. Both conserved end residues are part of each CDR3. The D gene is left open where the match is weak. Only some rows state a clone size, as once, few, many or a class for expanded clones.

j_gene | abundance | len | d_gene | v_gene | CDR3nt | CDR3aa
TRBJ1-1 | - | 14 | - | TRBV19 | TGTGCCAGCCGCTTCGGCCCCCCGGGGACTGAAGCTTTCTTT | CASRFGPPGTEAFF
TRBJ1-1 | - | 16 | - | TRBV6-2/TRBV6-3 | TGTGCCAGCAGCCAAAATTTGGTTTCTCGGCACACTGAAGCTTTCTTT | CASSQNLVSRHTEAFF
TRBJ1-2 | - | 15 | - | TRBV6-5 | TGTGCCAGTTCTCGCCGGGACTTTTGGAGCTATGGCTACACCTTC | CASSRRDFWSYGYTF
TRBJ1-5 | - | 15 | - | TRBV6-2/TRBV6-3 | TGTGCCAGCAGCAACCGGAGGCGGAGCAATCAGCCCCAGCATTTT | CASSNRRRSNQPQHF
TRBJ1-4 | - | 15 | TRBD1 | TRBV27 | TGTGCCAGCAGCTATTACAGGGGGCAGGGTGAAAAACTGTTTTTT | CASSYYRGQGEKLFF
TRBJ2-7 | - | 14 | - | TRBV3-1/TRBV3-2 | TGTGCCAGCAGCCAAGGGGGGGCTTCTTACGAGCAGTACTTC | CASSQGGASYEQYF
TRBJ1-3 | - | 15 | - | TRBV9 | TGTGCCAGCAGCGTAGAAGCGGCAGGGGGAAACACCATATATTTT | CASSVEAAGGNTIYF
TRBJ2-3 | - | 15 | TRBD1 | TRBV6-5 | TGTGCCAGCAGTTACAAAGGACAGGGGGCAGATACGCAGTATTTT | CASSYKGQGADTQYF
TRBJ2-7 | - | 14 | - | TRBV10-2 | TGCGCCTTCTCCCGGGCTGGCAGGGCCTACGAGCAGTACTTC | CAFSRAGRAYEQYF
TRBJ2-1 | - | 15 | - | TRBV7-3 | TGTGCCAGCAGTCCGGGTCGACCGGGACAAAATGAGCAGTTCTTC | CASSPGRPGQNEQFF
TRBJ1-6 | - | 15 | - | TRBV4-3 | TGCGCCAGCAGCCAGATCGCTCAGGGGCACTCACCCCTCCACTTT | CASSQIAQGHSPLHF
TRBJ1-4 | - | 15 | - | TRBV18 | TGTGCCAGCTCACCAGACAGGTCCGTGCCAGAAAAACTGTTTTTT | CASSPDRSVPEKLFF
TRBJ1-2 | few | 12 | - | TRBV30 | TGTGCCGGTACGTTCGGAACCCATGGCTACACCTTC | CAGTFGTHGYTF
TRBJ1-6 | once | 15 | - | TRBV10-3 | TGTGCCATCAGTGAGTCGAACAGGAAGAATTCACCCCTCCACTTT | CAISESNRKNSPLHF
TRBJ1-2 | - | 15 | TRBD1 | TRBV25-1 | TGTGCCAGCAGTGAAGGGGCCAGGGGGCAGAGTGGCTACACCTTC | CASSEGARGQSGYTF
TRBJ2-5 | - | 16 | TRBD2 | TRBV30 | TGTGCCTGGGTTGAGTTGGTAGCGGGGGGTGGGGAGACCCAGTACTTC | CAWVELVAGGGETQYF
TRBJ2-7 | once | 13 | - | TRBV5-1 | TGCGCCAGCAGCCGCCCGGGCTCCTACGAGCAGTACTTC | CASSRPGSYEQYF
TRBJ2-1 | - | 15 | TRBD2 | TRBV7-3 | TGTGCCAGCAGCTTACTAGCGGGAGTCTACAATGAGCAGTTCTTC | CASSLLAGVYNEQFF
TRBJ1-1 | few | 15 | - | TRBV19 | TGTGCCAGTAGTGAAGGAGACAGGCTCCGCACTGAAGCTTTCTTT | CASSEGDRLRTEAFF
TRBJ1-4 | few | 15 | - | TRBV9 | TGTGCCAGCAGCGTTATTGAGCAGGGATATGAAAAACTGTTTTTT | CASSVIEQGYEKLFF
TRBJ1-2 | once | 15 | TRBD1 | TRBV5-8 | TGTGCCAGCAGTTTTAGGACAGGGGGCCACTATGGCTACACCTTC | CASSFRTGGHYGYTF
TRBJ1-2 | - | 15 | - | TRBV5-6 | TGTGCCAGCAGCTTGTCCAGGGGCTTGACCTATGGCTACACCTTC | CASSLSRGLTYGYTF
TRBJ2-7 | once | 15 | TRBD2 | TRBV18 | TGTGCCAGCTCACCAATCGGTAGCGGGGGGCACGAGCAGTACTTC | CASSPIGSGGHEQYF
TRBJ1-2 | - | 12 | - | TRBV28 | TGTGCCAGCAGTTTACCTGCTTATGGCTACACCTTC | CASSLPAYGYTF
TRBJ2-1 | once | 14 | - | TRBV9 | TGTGCCAGCAGCGGTTCGGGAGTCCACAATGAGCAGTTCTTC | CASSGSGVHNEQFF
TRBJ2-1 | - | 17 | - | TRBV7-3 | TGTGCCAGCAGCTTACGCCTGGCGCTAGGCTCCTACAATGAGCAGTTCTTC | CASSLRLALGSYNEQFF
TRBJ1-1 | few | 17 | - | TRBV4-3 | TGCGCCAGCAGCCAAGCACTACTCAGGGATTATGGGACTGAAGCTTTCTTT | CASSQALLRDYGTEAFF
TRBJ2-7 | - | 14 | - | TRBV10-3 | TGTGCCATCAGTCTAGGAGACACAGCCTACGAGCAGTACTTC | CAISLGDTAYEQYF
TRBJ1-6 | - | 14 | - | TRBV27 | TGTGCCAGTTGGGGGAGTGGTAGAAATTCACCCCTCCACTTT | CASWGSGRNSPLHF
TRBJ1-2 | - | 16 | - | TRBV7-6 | TGTGCCAGCAGCCGTAGTACAGCTAATGATAACTATGGCTACACCTTC | CASSRSTANDNYGYTF
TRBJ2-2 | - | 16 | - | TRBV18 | TGTGCCAGCTCACCAACGGGAAACAGAGTCACCGGGGAGCTGTTTTTT | CASSPTGNRVTGELFF
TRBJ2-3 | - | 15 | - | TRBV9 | TGTGCCAGCAGCGTAGAGGGGCTCCCCGCAGATACGCAGTATTTT | CASSVEGLPADTQYF
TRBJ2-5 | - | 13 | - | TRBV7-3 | TGTGCCAGCAGCTCCTCGCCTCACGAGACCCAGTACTTC | CASSSSPHETQYF
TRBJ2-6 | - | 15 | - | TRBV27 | TGTGCCAGCACCGAACTAACCTCTGGGGCCAACGTCCTGACTTTC | CASTELTSGANVLTF
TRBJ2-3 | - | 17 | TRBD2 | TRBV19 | TGTGCCAGTAGTATTTATTTGGCGGGAGGGTCCACAGATACGCAGTATTTT | CASSIYLAGGSTDTQYF
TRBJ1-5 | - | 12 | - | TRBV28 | TGTGCCAGCAGTTTATCACACCAGCCCCAGCATTTT | CASSLSHQPQHF
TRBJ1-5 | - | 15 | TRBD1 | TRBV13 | TGTGCCAGCAGCTTAGGGCCCCAGGGGGGTCAGCCCCAGCATTTT | CASSLGPQGGQPQHF
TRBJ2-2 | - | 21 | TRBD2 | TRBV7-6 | TGTGCCAGCAGCTTATTGGGACTAGCGGGAGCCGGGTTTCGGGACACCGGGGAGCTGTTTTTT | CASSLLGLAGAGFRDTGELFF
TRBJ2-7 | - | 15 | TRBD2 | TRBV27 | TGTGCCAGCAGTCCCCGGACTAGCGGTTACTACGAGCAGTACTTC | CASSPRTSGYYEQYF
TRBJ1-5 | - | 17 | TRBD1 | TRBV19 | TGTGCCAGTACCTCCCGGGACAGACCTACTAGCAATCAGCCCCAGCATTTT | CASTSRDRPTSNQPQHF
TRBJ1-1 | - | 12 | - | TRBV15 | TGTGCCACCAGCAGGGAGAATACTGAAGCTTTCTTT | CATSRENTEAFF
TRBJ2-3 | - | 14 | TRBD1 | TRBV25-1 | TGTGCCAGCAGTGAGGACAGGGGTCCAGATACGCAGTATTTT | CASSEDRGPDTQYF
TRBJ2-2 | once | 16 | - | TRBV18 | TGTGCCAGCTCACCAGCTGGGGTATCGAACACCGGGGAGCTGTTTTTT | CASSPAGVSNTGELFF
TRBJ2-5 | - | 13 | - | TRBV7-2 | TGTGCCAGCAGCCGGTCGATTTCAGAGACCCAGTACTTC | CASSRSISETQYF
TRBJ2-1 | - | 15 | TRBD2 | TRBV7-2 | TGTGCCAGCAGCTTAGTTCTAGCGGGGGGTAATGAGCAGTTCTTC | CASSLVLAGGNEQFF
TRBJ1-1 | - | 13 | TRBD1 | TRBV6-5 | TGTGCCAGCAGTTGGACAGGGCGGCCTGAAGCTTTCTTT | CASSWTGRPEAFF
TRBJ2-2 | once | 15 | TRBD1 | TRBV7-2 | TGTGCCAGCAGCTTCGACAGGGGTAACACCGGGGAGCTGTTTTTT | CASSFDRGNTGELFF
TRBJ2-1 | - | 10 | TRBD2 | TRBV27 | TGTGCAAGCGGGGGAGAGGGGGAGTTCTTC | CASGGEGEFF
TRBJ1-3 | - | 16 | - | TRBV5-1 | TGCGCCAGCAGCCCACAACTTGTAAGCTCTGGAAACACCATATATTTT | CASSPQLVSSGNTIYF